The next 29 T cell receptor beta chains were all read from a single sample in a study of CD8 T cells in ankylosing spondylitis. TCRdb re-called the 5' RACE reads with MiXCR, one entry per CDR3 protein. The sample lists 150,000 to 200,000 distinct CDR3 sequences, 15% to 20% occurring once. The specimen was blood, either unsorted or a sorted T cell fraction (not recorded which). These receptors were collected from a male donor with ankylosing spondylitis or in good health (not recorded which).

Many counts were recorded for this clonotype. The chain recombines TRBV6-6 with TRBJ1-1, with TRBD1 matching 7 bases. Germline-derived CDR1 and CDR2 are MNHNY and SVGAGI (reference sequence). The CDR3 is 12 amino acids. Germline trimming cut 6 bases from V and 4 bases from J; bases unmatched to any gene: 2. The CDR3 protein is CASSRQGTEAFF. The CDR3 DNA follows: TGTGCCAGCAGCCGACAGGGCACTGAAGCTTTCTTT.

The chain couples TRBV28 to TRBJ2-1; 10 bases agree with TRBD2. The CDR3 is 14 residues long. The germline gives CDR1 MDHEN, CDR2 SYDVKM. J gave up 7 bases and V 8 bases, and 8 bases lay outside the gene matches. For the CDR3, the DNA is TGTGCCAGCCCACCTAGCGGGAGAGTGAATGAGCAGTTCTTC. It codes for CASPPSGRVNEQFF.

This clonotype was seen repeatedly, ten times or more. The gene calls are TRBV10-1 and TRBJ2-7; 12 nucleotides align to TRBD2. Trimming took 4 bases from V and 3 from J; bases not matched to a gene: 7. The V gene's germline CDR1 is WNHNN and CDR2 SYGVQD (reference sequence). This CDR3 comprises 16 residues. This CDR3 reads CASSATSGRNVYEQYF. The CDR3 bases are TGCGCCAGCAGTGCCACTAGCGGGAGGAATGTCTACGAGCAGTACTTC.

This clonotype was found many times. The genes are TRBV10-3 and TRBJ2-3; D perhaps matches TRBD2 (7 bases). This CDR3 spans 14 amino acids. Germline V gene data show CDR1 as ENHRY and CDR2 as SYGVKD. V lost 6 bases and J lost 2, with 12 bases in between. The CDR3 region has the DNA TGTGCCATCAGGAGGGGGGGTACCACAGATACGCAGTATTTT. It codes for CAIRRGGTTDTQYF.

The rearrangement links TRBV5-6 to TRBJ1-3; D is unclear. Germline V lookup: CDR1 SGHDT, CDR2 YYEEEE. Trimming cost V 1 base and J 0 bases, with 8 bases left between them. The CDR3 runs 15 residues. CDR3 nucleotides: TGTGCCAGCAGCTTGAATATCGTCTCTGGAAACACCATATATTTT. It codes for CASSLNIVSGNTIYF.

This chain uses TRBV4-2 with TRBJ2-7; 14 bases map to TRBD2. Per the germline V gene, CDR1 is LGHNA and CDR2 is YNFKEQ. V dropped 4 bases and J dropped 3; count of bases not matched to a gene: 8. This CDR3 comprises 17 residues. This CDR3 reads CASSLLSGTSGSYEQYF. The CDR3, as DNA: TGTGCCAGCAGCCTTCTGTCGGGGACTAGCGGGAGCTACGAGCAGTACTTC.

There are many counts of this clonotype. The V and J genes are TRBV24-1 and TRBJ2-1; TRBD2 agrees at 7 bases. CDR3 length: 16 amino acids. V shed 1 base and J 3 bases; nucleotides not matched to a gene: 5. Germline V lookup: CDR1 KGHDR, CDR2 SFDVKD. Written as DNA, the CDR3 is TGTGCCACCAGTGATTTAGGGTCTAGCGGCTACAATGAGCAGTTCTTC. Translation gives CATSDLGSSGYNEQFF.

The sample holds many counts of this clonotype. The chain couples TRBV30 to TRBJ1-2; no firm D call. Germline V gene lookup returns CDR1 GTSNPN and CDR2 SVGIG (reference sequence). The V end lost 7 bases, the J end lost 6 bases, and 3 bases lay between the germline ends. The CDR3 extends over 8 amino acids. DNA for the CDR3: TGTGCCTTCAATGGCTACACCTTC. This gives the protein CAFNGYTF.

This clonotype occurred a few times. The chain carries TRBV20-1 and TRBJ2-1; TRBD2 matches 7 bases. The germline V gene encodes CDR1 DFQATT and CDR2 SNEGSKA (reference sequence). V lost 4 bases, J lost 3 bases, and 9 bases stayed unmatched. The CDR3 has 15 amino acids. The CDR3 nucleotides are TGCAGTGCTAAAAGGAGAGGGACTAACTACAATGAGCAGTTCTTC. Protein product: CSAKRRGTNYNEQFF.

This clonotype was seen at least ten times. The chain carries TRBV29-1 and TRBJ2-7; D gene ambiguous. Trimming shortened V by 5 bases and J by 0 bases, and 8 bases separated the two germline ends. The CDR3 extends over 12 amino acids. CDR1 and CDR2 (germline): SQVTM, ANQGSEA. The CDR3 is CSVRGDSYEQYF. As DNA, the CDR3 is TGCAGCGTTCGAGGCGACTCCTACGAGCAGTACTTC.

This clonotype was detected a few times. V usage is TRBV14 and J usage is TRBJ1-2; TRBD1 is a possible D gene (5 bases). The CDR3 extends over 12 amino acids. V was shortened by 3 bases and J by 6 bases, with 8 bases between the two germline ends. Germline loops: CDR1 SGHDN, CDR2 FVKESK. This chain's CDR3 is CASSQGRDGYTF. The CDR3 region has the DNA TGTGCCAGCAGCCAGGGCAGGGATGGCTACACCTTC.

This clonotype was counted between two and nine times. The chain recombines TRBV5-1 with TRBJ1-4, with 10 bases identical to TRBD1. The germline CDR1 and CDR2 sequences are SGHRS and YFSETQ. The CDR3 runs 15 residues. The ends lost 7 bases at V and 5 bases at J; junction bases unmatched: 8. DNA of the CDR3: TGCGCCAGCCGGGCAGGGGGACAGGGGAATGAAAAACTGTTTTTT. It codes for CASRAGGQGNEKLFF.

The J gene is TRBJ2-7, the V gene TRBV7-8, with D maybe TRBD1 (5 bases). The V gene lost 5 bases and the J gene lost 3 bases, with 8 bases spanning the gap. CDR1 and CDR2 from the germline V gene are SGHVS and FQNEAQ. This CDR3 is built from 12 residues. The CDR3 nucleotides read TGTGCCAGCAGCACAGGTGACTACGAGCAGTACTTC. It translates to CASSTGDYEQYF.

In its sample, this clonotype was seen many times. CDR3 in DNA: TGTGCCAGCAGTTCCCGGAGTAGCGGGAGGCCCTCCTACAATGAGCAGTTCTTC. Its translation is CASSSRSSGRPSYNEQFF. The rearrangement uses TRBV12-3 or TRBV12-4 and TRBJ2-1, with 10 bases fitting TRBD2. CDR3 length: 18 amino acids. The junction had 9 bases not matched to a gene; V was cut back by 4 bases and J by 0 bases.

The chain links TRBV5-5 to TRBJ2-7; 7 bases align to TRBD1. The J segment lost 6 bases and the V segment lost 0 bases, leaving 6 bases of the junction unmatched. Germline assignment: CDR1 SGHKS and CDR2 YYEKEE (reference sequence). The CDR3 sequence is 14 residues long. For the CDR3, the DNA is TGTGCCAGCAGCTTGGGTCAGGGGGTGCGCGAGCAGTACTTC. Translated: CASSLGQGVREQYF.

This clonotype has just a few counts. The chain employs TRBV29-1 and TRBJ2-3, with TRBD2 matching 11 bases. V lost 5 bases to trimming and J lost 4 bases; unmatched junction nucleotides: 5. The CDR3 has 14 residues. Germline V gives CDR1 SQVTM, CDR2 ANQGSEA. The CDR3 DNA follows: TGCAGCGTTCGGCTAGCGGGAGGCTCAGATACGCAGTATTTT. Amino acid sequence: CSVRLAGGSDTQYF.

This clonotype was counted ten times or more. The rearrangement joins TRBV5-1 to TRBJ2-4, with a tentative D call TRBD1 (6 bases). Trimming cost V 0 bases and J 7 bases, with 11 bases left between them. CDR3 length equals 14 residues. Germline V gene sequence: CDR1 SGHRS, CDR2 YFSETQ. The CDR3 protein is CASSLEAQGNIQYF. The CDR3 nucleotides read TGCGCCAGCAGCTTGGAGGCACAGGGTAACATTCAGTACTTC.

This clonotype was counted only a few times. This sequence joins TRBV6-5 and TRBJ1-1; D ambiguous. The CDR3 consists of 13 residues. The V end was cut by 0 bases, the J end by 7 bases, with 9 bases between. Germline CDR1 reads MNHEY; CDR2 reads SVGAGI. CDR3 coding DNA: TGTGCCAGCAGTTACTCGGGGAATTATGAAGCTTTCTTT. Encoded protein: CASSYSGNYEAFF.

Turning to this clonotype: Since a much larger clone is just one base distant, this may be a read error. The CDR3 region has the DNA TGTGCCATCAGTGAAGTCCAAGGGCGTAGCACAGATACGCAGTATTTT. Amino acids: CAISEVQGRSTDTQYF. This chain connects TRBV6-1 to TRBJ2-3; the D is unclear. The CDR3 is made up of 16 amino acids. The germline V gene has CDR1 MNHNS and CDR2 SASEGT.

This clonotype occurred a few times. The V gene is TRBV7-2, the J gene TRBJ2-5; TRBD2 agrees at 13 bases. The CDR3 loop spans 17 amino acids. Per the germline V gene, CDR1 is SGHTA and CDR2 is FQGNSA. Trimming cost V 5 bases and J 7 bases; bases outside gene matches: 13. The CDR3 protein is CASSTLGLAGRIGTQYF. The CDR3 coding sequence is TGTGCCAGCAGCACCCTGGGACTAGCGGGACGAATCGGGACCCAGTACTTC.

This clonotype has ten or more counts. The chain recombines TRBV12-3 or TRBV12-4 with TRBJ1-4, with D possibly being TRBD1 (6 bases). The CDR3 is 14 residues long. Trimming removed 1 base from V and 8 bases from J, with 11 bases in between. The CDR3 region is CASSLGGAREKLFF. The CDR3 nucleotides are TGTGCCAGCAGTTTAGGGGGGGCTAGAGAAAAACTGTTTTTT.

The V and J genes are TRBV5-1 and TRBJ1-1, with D unresolved. The germline gives CDR1 SGHRS, CDR2 YFSETQ. V was shortened by 4 bases and J by 3 bases, with 16 bases between the two germline ends. This CDR3 is built from 15 residues. The CDR3 nucleotides read TGCGCCAGCAGCGGGCAGCCCCTAGCGGACACTGAAGCTTTCTTT. It translates to CASSGQPLADTEAFF.

The CDR3 bases are TGTGCCAGCCGCTGGGGGACAGGGACTCTCAATGAGCAGTTCTTC. This codes for CASRWGTGTLNEQFF. The rearrangement links TRBV2 to TRBJ2-1; 9 bases agree with TRBD1. Per the germline V gene, CDR1 is SNHLY and CDR2 is FYNNEI. V trimming: 8 bases; J trimming: 6 bases; junction bases outside the gene matches: 11. The CDR3 sequence is 15 residues long.

This clonotype was counted ten times or more. CDR3 bases: TGCGCCAGCAGCGCGTACCAAGAGACCCAGTACTTC. It encodes CASSAYQETQYF. The chain combines TRBV5-1 with TRBJ2-5, with D uncertain. This CDR3 spans 12 amino acids. Between the trimmed V and J ends, which lost 4 bases and 0 bases, there was a span of 4 bases. CDR1 and CDR2 from the germline V gene are SGHRS and YFSETQ.

The chain carries TRBV12-3 or TRBV12-4 and TRBJ2-3; tentative D call: TRBD2 (5 bases). The CDR3 consists of 15 residues. V lost 5 bases, J lost 2 bases, and 14 bases lay in between. The CDR3 here is CASSPGGGLTDTQYF. The CDR3 DNA reads as TGTGCCAGCAGTCCCGGAGGTGGACTCACAGATACGCAGTATTTT.

This clonotype was seen repeatedly, ten times or more. The chain is built from TRBV4-1 and TRBJ2-5, with 7 nucleotides matching TRBD2. From germline, CDR1 is MGHRA and CDR2 YSYEKL. The CDR3 is 14 amino acids. The trim removed 1 base at V and 4 bases at J, leaving 3 bases unmatched. The CDR3 spells CASSQVTSVETQYF. Written as DNA, the CDR3 is TGCGCCAGCAGCCAAGTCACTAGCGTAGAGACCCAGTACTTC.

This clonotype was seen a handful of times. The chain combines TRBV12-3 or TRBV12-4 with TRBJ1-1, with no clear D. CDR3 length equals 11 residues. Deletions cut 6 bases from V and 7 bases from J, with 9 bases between. The CDR3 sequence is CASRSTVEAFF. Here the CDR3 DNA reads TGTGCCAGCAGGAGTACAGTTGAAGCTTTCTTT.

The J gene is TRBJ2-3, the V gene TRBV13; perhaps TRBD1 as D (6 bases). Germline V gene lookup returns CDR1 PRHDT and CDR2 FYEKMQ (reference sequence). V dropped 3 bases and J dropped 2 bases, with 12 bases sitting between them. The CDR3 runs 15 residues. As DNA, the CDR3 is TGTGCCAGCAGCTTTAAGACAGGTACCACAGATACGCAGTATTTT. Protein product: CASSFKTGTTDTQYF.

The V gene is TRBV20-1, the J gene TRBJ2-1; 7 bases align to TRBD2. CDR3 length equals 14 residues. V trimming: 4 bases; J trimming: 1 base; junction bases outside the gene matches: 4. CDR1 and CDR2 (germline): DFQATT, SNEGSKA (reference sequence). The CDR3 region is CSANPSGSYNEQFF. CDR3 in DNA: TGCAGTGCTAACCCTAGCGGATCCTACAATGAGCAGTTCTTC.